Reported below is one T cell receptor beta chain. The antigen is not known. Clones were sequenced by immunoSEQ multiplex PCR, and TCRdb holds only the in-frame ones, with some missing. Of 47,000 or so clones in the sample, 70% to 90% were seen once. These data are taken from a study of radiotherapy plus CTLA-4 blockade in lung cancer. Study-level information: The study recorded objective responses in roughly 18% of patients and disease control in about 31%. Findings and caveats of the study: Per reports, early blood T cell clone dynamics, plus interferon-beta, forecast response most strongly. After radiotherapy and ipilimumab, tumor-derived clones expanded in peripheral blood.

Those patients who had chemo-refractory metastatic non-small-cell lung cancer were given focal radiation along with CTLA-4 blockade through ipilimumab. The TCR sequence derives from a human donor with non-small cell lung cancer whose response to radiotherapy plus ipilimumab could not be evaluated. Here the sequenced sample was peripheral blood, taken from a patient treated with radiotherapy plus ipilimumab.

CDR3 protein: CASSQGTGGGTEAFF. DNA for the CDR3: TGCGCCAGCAGCCAAGGAACAGGGGGAGGCACTGAAGCTTTCTTT. The chain couples TRBV4-3 to TRBJ1-1, with 8 bases fitting TRBD1. This CDR3 is built from 15 residues. From germline, CDR1 is LGHNA and CDR2 YSLEER. V was clipped by 1 base and J by 4 bases; unmatched bases: 5.